This paragraph reports one T cell receptor beta chain. Its specificity is unknown. Punch biopsies of lesional scalp, plus peripheral blood, were taken from alopecia areata patients. The sample is drawn from a study of CD8+ T cells in alopecia areata. The sequencing template was cDNA reverse transcribed from extracted RNA. Some clones are missing from TCRdb's copy, which holds only in-frame ones; the method was immunoSEQ multiplex PCR. The sample holds roughly 97,000 clones, less than 50% seen once. Study-wide findings and caveats: Relative to mice, TCR sharing across patients was less clear, a difference possibly HLA-related.

Sequencing used CD4+ T cells sorted from blood. This TCR came from a human donor with alopecia areata.

CDR3 region: CASSLALGLKSPLHF. CDR3 coding DNA: TGTGCCAGCAGCTTAGCGCTAGGGTTGAAATCACCCCTCCACTTT. The V and J genes are TRBV7-2 and TRBJ1-6, with no clear D. Trimming stripped 0 bases from V and 10 bases from J, with 13 bases between. There are 15 residues in the CDR3. Per the germline V gene, CDR1 is SGHTA and CDR2 is FQGNSA.